Listed below are T cell receptor beta chains from one sample, sequenced in a study of control samples from healthy donors and cancer patients. TCRdb's copy holds only in-frame clones and misses some; the assay was immunoSEQ multiplex PCR. The table lists around 30,000 clones, approximately 91% of them singletons, with 10% to 15% in the top ten. The sequenced sample was PBMCs. These receptors originate from a man over 45 with lung cancer. Both conserved end residues are part of each CDR3. The order of the fields is V gene, clone size, D gene, J gene, CDR3 protein, CDR3 DNA. The D gene is left open where the match is weak. Rows give clone size only sometimes, using once, few, many, or a class for an expanded clone.

v_gene: TRBV2
abundance: -
d_gene: -
j_gene: TRBJ1-1
CDR3aa: CASAKNVNTEAFF
CDR3nt: TGTGCCAGCGCTAAAAACGTGAACACTGAAGCTTTCTTT

v_gene: TRBV7-2
abundance: -
d_gene: -
j_gene: TRBJ1-5
CDR3aa: CASSLGQPGGHQPQHF
CDR3nt: TGTGCCAGCAGCTTAGGACAGCCCGGCGGACATCAGCCCCAGCATTTT

v_gene: TRBV19
abundance: -
d_gene: -
j_gene: TRBJ1-2
CDR3aa: CASSIGGQTTSDYTF
CDR3nt: TGTGCCAGTAGTATTGGGGGACAAACTACCTCCGACTACACCTTC

v_gene: TRBV10-3
abundance: -
d_gene: TRBD1
j_gene: TRBJ1-5
CDR3aa: CVISEFGQGDSQPQHF
CDR3nt: TGTGTCATCAGTGAGTTTGGACAGGGGGATAGTCAGCCCCAGCATTTT

v_gene: TRBV6-2/TRBV6-3
abundance: -
d_gene: -
j_gene: TRBJ1-1
CDR3aa: CASSLHVRTEAFF
CDR3nt: TGTGCCAGCAGTTTACACGTGCGTACTGAAGCTTTCTTT

v_gene: TRBV18
abundance: -
d_gene: TRBD2
j_gene: TRBJ2-3
CDR3aa: CASSRAGRADTQYF
CDR3nt: TGTGCCAGCTCACGGGCAGGGAGGGCAGATACGCAGTATTTT

v_gene: TRBV7-3
abundance: -
d_gene: TRBD1
j_gene: TRBJ2-5
CDR3aa: CASSPDRGREETQYF
CDR3nt: TGTGCCAGCAGTCCGGACAGGGGCCGGGAAGAGACCCAGTACTTC

v_gene: TRBV29-1
abundance: -
d_gene: -
j_gene: TRBJ2-3
CDR3aa: CSVEAPGGGIPDTQYF
CDR3nt: TGCAGCGTTGAAGCTCCCGGTGGTGGGATTCCAGATACGCAGTATTTT

v_gene: TRBV25-1
abundance: -
d_gene: -
j_gene: TRBJ2-1
CDR3aa: CASSDTTPASSYNEQFF
CDR3nt: TGTGCCAGCAGTGATACCACTCCTGCAAGCTCCTACAATGAGCAGTTCTTC

v_gene: TRBV2
abundance: once
d_gene: TRBD1
j_gene: TRBJ2-1
CDR3aa: CASSGTGGSYNEQFF
CDR3nt: TGTGCCAGCAGTGGGACAGGGGGTTCCTACAATGAGCAGTTCTTC

v_gene: TRBV20-1
abundance: -
d_gene: TRBD2
j_gene: TRBJ2-3
CDR3aa: CSASGPAGGDTQYF
CDR3nt: TGCAGTGCTAGTGGGCCAGCGGGGGGAGATACGCAGTATTTT

v_gene: TRBV7-3
abundance: -
d_gene: -
j_gene: TRBJ2-3
CDR3aa: CASSSGLYTDTQYF
CDR3nt: TGTGCCAGCAGCTCCGGACTGTACACAGATACGCAGTATTTT

v_gene: TRBV7-2
abundance: -
d_gene: -
j_gene: TRBJ1-1
CDR3aa: CASSVTGMATEAFF
CDR3nt: TGTGCCAGCAGCGTAACAGGGATGGCCACTGAAGCTTTCTTT

v_gene: TRBV10-3
abundance: -
d_gene: -
j_gene: TRBJ1-1
CDR3aa: CAISGGPGSEAFF
CDR3nt: TGTGCCATCAGTGGTGGGCCTGGCTCTGAAGCTTTCTTT

v_gene: TRBV4-3
abundance: once
d_gene: -
j_gene: TRBJ1-5
CDR3aa: CASSRIWSSNQPQHF
CDR3nt: TGCGCCAGCAGCCGAATTTGGAGTAGCAATCAGCCCCAGCATTTT

v_gene: TRBV19
abundance: -
d_gene: TRBD1
j_gene: TRBJ2-7
CDR3aa: CASSPRTGPYEQYF
CDR3nt: TGTGCCAGTAGTCCTCGGACAGGACCCTACGAGCAGTACTTC

v_gene: TRBV7-2
abundance: -
d_gene: -
j_gene: TRBJ2-7
CDR3aa: CASSLAGNSYEQYF
CDR3nt: TGTGCCAGCAGCTTAGCTGGCAACTCCTACGAGCAGTACTTC

v_gene: TRBV4-3
abundance: -
d_gene: -
j_gene: TRBJ2-3
CDR3aa: CASSQQTSTDTQYF
CDR3nt: TGCGCCAGCAGCCAACAGACTAGCACAGATACGCAGTATTTT

v_gene: TRBV19
abundance: -
d_gene: -
j_gene: TRBJ2-2
CDR3aa: CASSPLQGTGELFF
CDR3nt: TGTGCCAGTAGCCCTTTACAGGGTACGGGGGAGCTGTTTTTT

v_gene: TRBV5-5
abundance: -
d_gene: -
j_gene: TRBJ1-4
CDR3aa: CASSLDTERLFF
CDR3nt: TGTGCCAGCAGCTTGGATACAGAGAGGCTGTTTTTT

v_gene: TRBV11-2
abundance: -
d_gene: TRBD1
j_gene: TRBJ1-2
CDR3aa: CASSSLTGDYGYTF
CDR3nt: TGTGCCAGCAGCTCCCTGACAGGGGACTATGGCTACACCTTC

v_gene: TRBV7-8
abundance: -
d_gene: -
j_gene: TRBJ1-1
CDR3aa: CASSLQGNTEAFF
CDR3nt: TGTGCCAGCAGCTTACAGGGGAACACTGAAGCTTTCTTT

v_gene: TRBV6-1
abundance: -
d_gene: -
j_gene: TRBJ2-1
CDR3aa: CASSEALGRGHEQFF
CDR3nt: TGTGCCAGCAGTGAAGCATTGGGCAGGGGCCATGAGCAGTTCTTC

v_gene: TRBV6-1
abundance: few
d_gene: TRBD2
j_gene: TRBJ2-3
CDR3aa: CASSEVPAGADTQYF
CDR3nt: TGTGCCAGCAGTGAAGTCCCAGCGGGGGCTGATACGCAGTATTTT

v_gene: TRBV11-2
abundance: few
d_gene: -
j_gene: TRBJ1-4
CDR3aa: CASSLELGMGEEKLFF
CDR3nt: TGTGCCAGCAGCTTAGAGCTTGGGATGGGTGAGGAAAAACTGTTTTTT

v_gene: TRBV19
abundance: few
d_gene: -
j_gene: TRBJ1-2
CDR3aa: CASSRMRTLGDGYTF
CDR3nt: TGTGCCAGTAGTCGAATGAGGACATTAGGGGATGGCTACACCTTC

v_gene: TRBV7-2
abundance: -
d_gene: -
j_gene: TRBJ2-5
CDR3aa: CASSLVWGTQETQYF
CDR3nt: TGTGCCAGCAGCTTAGTATGGGGAACCCAAGAGACCCAGTACTTC

v_gene: TRBV7-2
abundance: -
d_gene: TRBD1
j_gene: TRBJ1-5
CDR3aa: CASSRMGGQGRPPQHF
CDR3nt: TGTGCCAGCAGCCGCATGGGAGGACAGGGGCGGCCGCCCCAGCATTTT

v_gene: TRBV5-1
abundance: -
d_gene: -
j_gene: TRBJ2-1
CDR3aa: CASANNGAEYNEQFF
CDR3nt: TGCGCCAGCGCCAATAATGGAGCGGAATACAATGAGCAGTTCTTC

v_gene: TRBV6-6
abundance: -
d_gene: -
j_gene: TRBJ1-5
CDR3aa: CASIDRNNQPQHF
CDR3nt: TGTGCCAGCATCGACAGGAACAATCAGCCCCAGCATTTT

v_gene: TRBV14
abundance: -
d_gene: -
j_gene: TRBJ2-5
CDR3aa: CASSQLGRGETQYF
CDR3nt: TGTGCCAGCAGCCAATTGGGGCGTGGGGAGACCCAGTACTTC

v_gene: TRBV5-1
abundance: once
d_gene: -
j_gene: TRBJ2-7
CDR3aa: CASSLASGDYEQYF
CDR3nt: TGCGCCAGCAGCTTGGCCAGTGGAGACTACGAGCAGTACTTC

v_gene: TRBV6-2/TRBV6-3
abundance: -
d_gene: TRBD2
j_gene: TRBJ2-7
CDR3aa: CASSSPLAGAYEQYF
CDR3nt: TGTGCCAGCAGTTCCCCACTAGCGGGGGCCTACGAGCAGTACTTC

v_gene: TRBV5-4
abundance: -
d_gene: -
j_gene: TRBJ2-5
CDR3aa: CASSSGRAGGAQETQYF
CDR3nt: TGTGCCAGCAGCTCCGGCAGGGCAGGGGGGGCCCAAGAGACCCAGTACTTC

v_gene: TRBV10-3
abundance: -
d_gene: -
j_gene: TRBJ1-1
CDR3aa: CAISRRPREGEAFF
CDR3nt: TGTGCCATCAGCCGGAGGCCCCGCGAAGGTGAAGCTTTCTTT

v_gene: TRBV7-9
abundance: -
d_gene: -
j_gene: TRBJ1-3
CDR3aa: CASSLEGGNTIYF
CDR3nt: TGTGCCAGCAGCTTAGAAGGAGGAAACACCATATATTTT

v_gene: TRBV7-9
abundance: -
d_gene: TRBD1
j_gene: TRBJ1-5
CDR3aa: CASSASLRDRASQPQHF
CDR3nt: TGTGCCAGCAGCGCTAGCCTCCGGGACAGGGCGTCGCAGCCCCAGCATTTT

v_gene: TRBV7-9
abundance: -
d_gene: -
j_gene: TRBJ2-3
CDR3aa: CASSFSSRRSDTQYF
CDR3nt: TGTGCCAGCAGCTTTTCATCTAGGAGGTCAGATACGCAGTATTTT

v_gene: TRBV5-1
abundance: -
d_gene: -
j_gene: TRBJ2-5
CDR3aa: CASSLAPQETQYF
CDR3nt: TGCGCCAGCAGCTTGGCGCCCCAAGAGACCCAGTACTTC